Listed here are 17 T cell receptor beta chains from one sample, sequenced in a study of immune evolution from preneoplasia to lung adenocarcinoma (dated by TCRdb to about 2021). The protocol used for the library was the immunoSEQ multiplex PCR assay. TCRdb took over this immuneACCESS table, retaining in-frame rearrangements with V and J assigned. Such tables are incomplete; in checked studies, under half of the missing clones stem from an unresolved V gene, and the remainder is unexplained. This sample is represented by over 2,000 clones; about 81% of them were singletons. The ten largest clones take up 9% to 9.5% of the sample. The sequenced sample consisted of FFPE minimally invasive lung adenocarcinoma tissue. The cell subset or site label, as the study defines it: micro-invasive lung adenocarcinoma (MIA). The receptor source for this set is a person aged 55-80 years with lung adenocarcinoma.

A few counts support this clone. The genes are TRBV5-8 and TRBJ1-1, with a weak D call TRBD1 (5 bases). CDR1 is SGHTS and CDR2 is YDEGEE in the germline V gene. With 4 bases removed from V and 4 bases from J, the gap between germline ends came to 17 bases. CDR3 length: 15 residues. Written as DNA, the CDR3 is TGTGCCAGCAGCCTAAACCGGGGCTGGGGCACTGAAGCTTTCTTT. Protein product: CASSLNRGWGTEAFF.

The genes are TRBV2 and TRBJ1-5, with D tentatively TRBD1 (6 bases). Germline V gene lookup returns CDR1 SNHLY and CDR2 FYNNEI. Trimming took off 6 bases at V and 5 bases at J, with 14 bases between the two ends. The length of the CDR3 is 14 residues. The CDR3 protein is CASRAVRGHQPQHF. For the CDR3, the DNA is TGTGCCAGCAGGGCGGTCAGGGGCCATCAGCCCCAGCATTTT.

CDR3: CASSMDSPRGAGELFF. The CDR3 DNA sequence: TGCGCCAGCAGCATGGACAGTCCCAGGGGGGCCGGGGAGCTGTTTTTT. This chain uses TRBV5-1 with TRBJ2-2; possible D gene TRBD1, 7 bases. CDR1 SGHRS and CDR2 YFSETQ come from the germline V gene. The V end lost 4 bases, the J end lost 6 bases, and 19 bases lay between the germline ends. CDR3 size: 16 residues.

The genes are TRBV7-6 and TRBJ2-6, with a possible D match to TRBD2 (5 bases). The CDR3 totals 16 residues. From germline, CDR1 is SGHVS and CDR2 FNYEAQ. Trimming pared 2 bases from V and 4 bases from J, leaving 12 bases between. This CDR3 reads CASSLNSGVGANVLTF. As DNA, the CDR3 is TGTGCCAGCAGCTTAAATTCCGGGGTCGGGGCCAACGTCCTGACTTTC.

A single count supports this clone. The V call is TRBV30, the J call TRBJ1-2, with 9 bases fitting TRBD1. V lost 3 bases and J lost 6; bases outside the gene matches: 5. CDR3 size: 13 residues. The germline CDR1 and CDR2 sequences are GTSNPN and SVGIG (reference sequence). The CDR3 coding sequence is TGTGCCTGGAGCTTCACAGGGGGCAATGGCTACACCTTC. It translates to CAWSFTGGNGYTF.

The chain carries TRBV5-6 and TRBJ1-2; TRBD1 might be the D (5 bases). This CDR3 is built from 16 residues. The germline V gene has CDR1 SGHDT and CDR2 YYEEEE. The V gene lost 0 bases and the J gene lost 8 bases, with 20 bases spanning the gap. CDR3 amino acids: CASSLGRYGGGLGYTF. The CDR3, as DNA: TGTGCCAGCAGCTTGGGTCGTTACGGGGGTGGCCTGGGCTACACCTTC.

The genes are TRBV7-6 and TRBJ1-4, with D possibly TRBD1 on 6 matching bases. V lost 5 bases to trimming and J lost 8 bases, with 9 bases between them. Germline V gene lookup returns CDR1 SGHVS and CDR2 FNYEAQ. This CDR3 region has 12 residues. CDR3 in DNA: TGTGCCAGCAGCCATCAGGGGGAAAAACTGTTTTTT. Translated: CASSHQGEKLFF. Filled out from reference TRBV7-6 and TRBJ1-4, the complete variable domain reads GAGVSQSPRYKVTKRGQDVALRCDPISGHVSLYWYRQALGQGPEFLTYFNYEAQQDKSGLPNDRFSAERPEGSISTLTIQRTEQRDSAMYRCASSHQGEKLFFGSGTQLSVL.

Only a few counts were recorded for this clone. The chain joins TRBV7-6 to TRBJ1-4; 9 nucleotides match TRBD1. The CDR3 is 14 amino acids. With 3 bases clipped from V and 7 bases from J, the junction kept 3 bases outside the gene matches. The germline V gene has CDR1 SGHVS and CDR2 FNYEAQ. Here the CDR3 reads CASSLGQGSEKLFF. The DNA for the CDR3 is TGTGCCAGCAGCTTGGGACAGGGTAGTGAAAAACTGTTTTTT.

The chain has TRBV7-9 and TRBJ2-7; TRBD1 or TRBD2 may be the D gene (6 bases each). The CDR3 totals 14 residues. Looked up from germline, CDR1 is SEHNR and CDR2 is FQNEAQ (reference sequence). Trimming removed 5 bases from V and 5 bases from J, with 16 bases in between. CDR3 nucleotide sequence: TGTGCCAGCAGCCCTAGACGGGGGCCCCACGAGCAGTACTTC. Protein sequence: CASSPRRGPHEQYF.

V usage is TRBV7-9 and J usage is TRBJ1-4, with 7 nucleotides matching TRBD1. CDR1 SEHNR and CDR2 FQNEAQ come from the germline V gene (reference sequence). The J segment lost 4 bases and the V segment lost 1 base, leaving 6 bases of the junction unmatched. This CDR3 region has 16 residues. The chain's CDR3 is CASSLEVTGINEKLFF. The CDR3 DNA follows: TGTGCCAGCAGCTTAGAGGTGACAGGGATTAATGAAAAACTGTTTTTT.

The chain couples TRBV11-1 to TRBJ1-4; TRBD1 might be the D (5 bases). The CDR3 extends over 14 amino acids. CDR1 is SGHAT, CDR2 FQDESV, per germline (reference sequence). Between the trimmed V and J ends, which lost 5 bases and 7 bases, there was a span of 14 bases. In DNA form, the CDR3 reads TGTGCCAGCAGCCCGGGACCATCGGGTGAAAAACTGTTTTTT. Amino acids: CASSPGPSGEKLFF.

The chain employs TRBV7-9 and TRBJ2-1; the D call may be TRBD1 or TRBD2 (6 bases each). The germline V gene encodes CDR1 SEHNR and CDR2 FQNEAQ (reference sequence). V gave up 5 bases and J gave up 5 bases, with 16 bases separating them. This CDR3 is 15 amino acids long. As DNA, the CDR3 is TGTGCCAGCAGCCCACCTCGGGGGCTGGACAATGAGCAGTTCTTC. Translation: CASSPPRGLDNEQFF.

This chain connects TRBV27 to TRBJ2-1, with 12 bases fitting TRBD2. The CDR3 runs 16 residues. With V trimmed by 5 bases and J by 4 bases, 6 bases remained unmatched. The germline V gene has CDR1 MNHEY and CDR2 SMNVEV (reference sequence). The CDR3 region has the DNA TGTGCCAGCAGTCCGAGACTAGCGGGGGTATACAATGAGCAGTTCTTC. The encoded protein is CASSPRLAGVYNEQFF.

The chain uses TRBV4-1 and TRBJ2-5; D may match TRBD1 or TRBD2 (5 bases each). With 4 bases removed from V and 2 bases from J, the gap between germline ends came to 8 bases. Germline V CDR1 and CDR2: MGHRA, YSYEKL. The CDR3 is 13 amino acids. The DNA for the CDR3 is TGCGCCAGCAGCCTGGGACCACAAGAGACCCAGTACTTC. Its translation is CASSLGPQETQYF.

Only a few counts were recorded for this clone. This chain uses TRBV5-1 with TRBJ2-5, with TRBD1 as a possible D gene (6 bases). V was clipped by 0 bases and J by 0 bases, with 9 bases between them. Per the germline V gene, CDR1 is SGHRS and CDR2 is YFSETQ. The CDR3 contains 15 residues. As DNA, the CDR3 is TGCGCCAGCAGCTTGGTGGGACAAAACCAAGAGACCCAGTACTTC. It encodes CASSLVGQNQETQYF.

The chain combines TRBV5-1 with TRBJ1-3; 7 bases line up with TRBD1. V gave up 4 bases and J gave up 4 bases; unmatched junction bases: 5. Germline CDR1 SGHRS, CDR2 YFSETQ. The CDR3 is 14 amino acids. DNA for the CDR3: TGCGCCAGCAGCGAAACAGGGGAAGGAAACACCATATATTTT. This encodes CASSETGEGNTIYF.

This clone appeared once. J is TRBJ1-3 and V is TRBV28; the D gene is possibly TRBD1 (6 bases). Germline V gene lookup returns CDR1 MDHEN and CDR2 SYDVKM. The germline V and J ends were trimmed by 3 bases and 0 bases, with 15 bases remaining between them. The CDR3 length is 17 residues. Here the CDR3 DNA reads TGTGCCAGCAGTTTCTCGGGACACCTAATCTCTGGAAACACCATATATTTT. Its translation: CASSFSGHLISGNTIYF.